This T cell receptor beta chain originates from a study of T cells expressing NK-cell markers. Study in general: All TCR beta repertoires analysed originated from sorted CD3+CD56+NKG2C+, CD3+CD56+NKG2C- and CD3+CD56-NKG2C+ T cells. Seropositivity for HCMV was found in seven of the eight sequenced donors, with one seronegative.

From germline, CDR1 is SEHNR and CDR2 FQNEAQ (reference sequence). The CDR3 is 15 amino acids. Following a re-call of the 5' RACE reads, TCRdb has one entry per CDR3 protein and lacks DNA. The sample includes 350,000 to 500,000 distinct CDR3 sequences. V and J are TRBV7-9 and TRBJ2-1. The origin of this receptor is a woman aged 18-70 years in good health. The sample consisted of blood T cells: a sorted CD56 or NKG2C T cell subset, CD4+ or CD8+ T cells, or bulk PBMC T cells (not recorded which). CDR3 sequence: CASSLALAPYNEQFF.